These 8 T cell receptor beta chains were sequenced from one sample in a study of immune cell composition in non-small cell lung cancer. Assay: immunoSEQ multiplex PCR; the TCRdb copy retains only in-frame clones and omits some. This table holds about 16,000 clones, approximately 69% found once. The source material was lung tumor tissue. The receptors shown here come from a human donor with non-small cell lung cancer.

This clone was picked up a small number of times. CDR3 sequence: CASSPSLSYEQYF. DNA of the CDR3: TGTGCCAGCAGCCCCTCCCTCTCCTACGAGCAGTACTTC. V usage is TRBV4-2 and J usage is TRBJ2-7; D is undetermined. The CDR3 loop spans 13 amino acids. The ends were cut back, 4 bases at V and 0 bases at J, with 7 bases in the middle. Germline V lookup: CDR1 LGHNA, CDR2 YNFKEQ.

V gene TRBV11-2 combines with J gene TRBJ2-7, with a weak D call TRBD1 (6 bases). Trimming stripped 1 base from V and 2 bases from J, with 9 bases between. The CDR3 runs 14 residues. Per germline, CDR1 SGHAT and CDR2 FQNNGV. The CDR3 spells CASSLAGGPYEQYF. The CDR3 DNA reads TGTGCCAGCAGCTTAGCTGGGGGCCCCTACGAGCAGTACTTC.

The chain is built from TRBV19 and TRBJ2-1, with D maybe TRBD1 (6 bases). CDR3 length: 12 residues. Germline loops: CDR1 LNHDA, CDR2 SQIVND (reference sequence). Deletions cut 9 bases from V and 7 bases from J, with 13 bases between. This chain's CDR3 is CARDSAGNEQFF. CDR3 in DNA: TGTGCCAGGGACAGTGCAGGGAATGAGCAGTTCTTC.

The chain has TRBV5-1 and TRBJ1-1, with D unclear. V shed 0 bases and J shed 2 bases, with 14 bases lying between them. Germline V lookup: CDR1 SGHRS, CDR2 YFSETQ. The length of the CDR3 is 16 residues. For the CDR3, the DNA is TGCGCCAGCAGCTTGGGGGCCGGGGTAGGTAACACTGAAGCTTTCTTT. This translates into CASSLGAGVGNTEAFF.

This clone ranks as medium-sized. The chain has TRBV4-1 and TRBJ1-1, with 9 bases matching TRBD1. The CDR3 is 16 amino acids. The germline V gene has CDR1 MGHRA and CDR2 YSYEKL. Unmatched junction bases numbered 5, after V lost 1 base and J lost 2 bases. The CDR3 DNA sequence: TGCGCCAGCAGCCAAGCCTCGGGACAGGGAAACACTGAAGCTTTCTTT. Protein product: CASSQASGQGNTEAFF.

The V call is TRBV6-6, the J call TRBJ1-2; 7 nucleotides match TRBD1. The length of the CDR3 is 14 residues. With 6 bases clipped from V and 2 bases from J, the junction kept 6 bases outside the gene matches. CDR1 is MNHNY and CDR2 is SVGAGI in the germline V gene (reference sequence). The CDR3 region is CASRMDRQNYGYTF. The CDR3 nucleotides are TGTGCCAGCAGAATGGACAGGCAAAACTATGGCTACACCTTC.

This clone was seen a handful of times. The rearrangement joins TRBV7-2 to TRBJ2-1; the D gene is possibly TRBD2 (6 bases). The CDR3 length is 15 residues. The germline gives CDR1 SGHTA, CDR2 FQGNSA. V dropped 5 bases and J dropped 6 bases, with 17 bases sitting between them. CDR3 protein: CASSPYGGLRNEQFF. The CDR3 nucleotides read TGTGCCAGCAGCCCATACGGGGGATTGCGCAATGAGCAGTTCTTC. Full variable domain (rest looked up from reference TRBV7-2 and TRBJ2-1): GAGVSQSPSNKVTEKGKDVELRCDPISGHTALYWYRQSLGQGLEFLIYFQGNSAPDKSGLPSDRFSAERTGGSVSTLTIQRTQQEDSAVYLCASSPYGGLRNEQFFGPGTRLTVL.

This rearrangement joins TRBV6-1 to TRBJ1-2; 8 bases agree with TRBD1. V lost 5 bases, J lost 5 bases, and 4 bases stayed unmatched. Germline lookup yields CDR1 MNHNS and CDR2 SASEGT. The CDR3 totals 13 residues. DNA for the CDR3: TGTGCCAGCAGTCCGGACAGGGATTATGGCTACACCTTC. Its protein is CASSPDRDYGYTF.